This TCR beta chain was retrieved from a study of PD-1 blockade in classical Hodgkin lymphoma. CDR1 is SGHRS and CDR2 is YFSETQ in the germline V gene. V lost 0 bases and J lost 7, with 4 bases in between. The CDR3 spans 12 residues. As to time point: cycle 4 day 1 (C4D1), after five to seven weeks of nivolumab. Every patient relapsed after autologous stem cell transplantation, and brentuximab vedotin exposure varied. Generated by immunoSEQ multiplex PCR, the TCRdb table keeps only in-frame clones and is missing some. The table has some 58,000 clones, about 92% seen once; the top ten hold approximately 8%.

Specimen: peripheral blood mononuclear cells (PBMCs), collected before the fourth cycle of nivolumab. The sequence was collected from a human donor with classical Hodgkin lymphoma. This sequence joins TRBV5-1 and TRBJ1-4, with no clear D. CDR3 sequence reads: CASSLGGEKLFF. The CDR3 DNA reads as TGCGCCAGCAGCTTGGGGGGTGAAAAACTGTTTTTT.